The 23 T cell receptor beta chains presented below share a single source sample, sequenced in a study of T cells after yellow fever vaccination. One entry per CDR3 protein, called by TCRdb with MiXCR from the 5' RACE reads. The sample contains roughly 160,000 distinct CDR3 sequences, about a tenth of which appear only once. Source: CD8+ T cells sorted from PBMCs, taken 45 days after the yellow fever booster vaccination. All receptors derive from a man between 18 and 29 years old who received the YFV17D yellow fever vaccine.

The gene calls are TRBV4-2 and TRBJ1-1; unclear D gene. This CDR3 region has 13 residues. Per germline, CDR1 LGHNA and CDR2 YNFKEQ. V shed 5 bases and J shed 0 bases, with 7 bases lying between them. CDR3 nucleotide sequence: TGTGCCAGCAGCGAACATATGAACACTGAAGCTTTCTTT. Its protein is CASSEHMNTEAFF.

The chain has TRBV12-3 or TRBV12-4 and TRBJ2-5; 8 nucleotides match TRBD1. CDR3 size: 16 residues. Losses at the gene ends were 6 bases for V and 3 bases for J; bases not matched to a gene: 12. The chain's CDR3 is CASRPGGLGLEETQYF. CDR3 sequence (DNA): TGTGCCAGCAGGCCAGGGGGCTTAGGGTTAGAAGAGACCCAGTACTTC.

This rearrangement joins TRBV27 to TRBJ2-3, with 8 nucleotides matching TRBD2. The CDR3 length is 13 residues. The germline CDR1 and CDR2 sequences are MNHEY and SMNVEV (reference sequence). V gave up 6 bases and J gave up 7 bases; unmatched junction bases: 6. DNA for the CDR3: TGTGCCAGCAGATTCGCGGGGGGCCATACGCAGTATTTT. As protein: CASRFAGGHTQYF.

The V call is TRBV29-1, the J call TRBJ2-3; D possibly corresponds to TRBD2 (6 bases). The CDR3 contains 15 residues. CDR1 is SQVTM, CDR2 ANQGSEA, per germline. V lost 6 bases to trimming and J lost 5 bases, with 21 bases between them. The CDR3 sequence: CSVDLAASDQDTQYF. The CDR3 bases are TGCAGCGTGGATCTCGCGGCTAGCGATCAAGATACGCAGTATTTT.

In its sample, this clonotype was seen a few times. V and J are TRBV6-5 and TRBJ2-5; TRBD1 is a possible D gene (6 bases). CDR1 is MNHEY and CDR2 is SVGAGI in the germline V gene. This CDR3 contains 14 residues. Trimming removed 6 bases from V and 1 base from J, with 12 bases in between. CDR3 region: CASRQGGFQETQYF. In nucleotides, the CDR3 is TGTGCCAGCAGGCAAGGGGGATTCCAAGAGACCCAGTACTTC.

V is TRBV6-5 and J is TRBJ2-2; 9 bases are a match to TRBD1. Germline V CDR1 and CDR2: MNHEY, SVGAGI. The CDR3 totals 15 residues. J was trimmed by 7 bases and V by 6 bases; bases with no gene match: 9. As DNA, the CDR3 is TGTGCCAGCAGCCGCGGGACAGGGAGCATCGGGGAGCTGTTTTTT. Protein product: CASSRGTGSIGELFF.

The chain recombines TRBV7-2 with TRBJ1-1; D call uncertain. Germline V gives CDR1 SGHTA, CDR2 FQGNSA. V lost 2 bases to trimming and J lost 6 bases, with 7 bases between them. The CDR3 has 12 residues. Here the CDR3 DNA reads TGTGCCAGCAGCTTACAGGCATCTGAAGCTTTCTTT. Amino acid sequence: CASSLQASEAFF.

The rearrangement links TRBV10-2 to TRBJ1-1; no clear D. The V end lost 2 bases, the J end lost 2 bases, and 9 bases lay between the germline ends. This CDR3 spans 14 amino acids. Germline-derived CDR1 and CDR2 are WSHSY and SAAADI. CDR3 amino acids: CASSEDPSNTEAFF. The CDR3 DNA reads TGCGCCAGCAGTGAGGATCCATCTAACACTGAAGCTTTCTTT.

This chain connects TRBV4-1 to TRBJ2-3; a possible D gene is TRBD2 (5 bases). CDR1 and CDR2 from the germline V gene are MGHRA and YSYEKL. The CDR3 loop spans 16 amino acids. V shed 0 bases and J shed 4 bases, with 14 bases lying between them. In DNA, the CDR3 is TGCGCCAGCAGCCAAGATCTAGCCGGACCCCCAGATACGCAGTATTTT. Its protein is CASSQDLAGPPDTQYF.

This clonotype has a count of ten or more. The chain couples TRBV7-9 to TRBJ1-6; D gene unclear. With 2 bases removed from V and 9 bases from J, the gap between germline ends came to 17 bases. This CDR3 contains 16 residues. Germline V gives CDR1 SEHNR, CDR2 FQNEAQ (reference sequence). The DNA of the CDR3 is TGTGCCAGCAGCTTAACTTGGACCAGCCGGCGTTCACCCCTCCACTTT. It encodes CASSLTWTSRRSPLHF.

This chain connects TRBV6-1 to TRBJ1-1; perhaps TRBD1 as D (5 bases). The CDR3 runs 14 residues. The germline V gene has CDR1 MNHNS and CDR2 SASEGT. The germline V and J ends were trimmed by 6 bases and 5 bases, with 16 bases remaining between them. The CDR3 spells CASRGVGIWTEAFF. The CDR3 DNA reads TGTGCCAGCAGAGGGGTGGGGATATGGACTGAAGCTTTCTTT.

In its sample, this clonotype was seen a few times. The chain recombines TRBV7-2 with TRBJ2-2; TRBD2 agrees at 9 bases. The V gene end was trimmed by 1 base and the J gene end by 8 bases; junction bases not matched to a gene: 2. CDR1 and CDR2 (germline): SGHTA, FQGNSA. The CDR3 contains 14 residues. The CDR3 coding sequence is TGTGCCAGCAGCTTAGAGCTAGCGGGGGGGGAGCTGTTTTTT. It translates to CASSLELAGGELFF.

This clonotype was seen ten or more times. The J gene is TRBJ1-1, the V gene TRBV4-1, with D tentatively TRBD1 (6 bases). V lost 2 bases and J lost 1, with 11 bases in between. The germline CDR1 and CDR2 sequences are MGHRA and YSYEKL. The CDR3 is made up of 15 amino acids. The CDR3 protein is CASSQSGGQNTEAFF. CDR3 in DNA: TGCGCCAGCAGCCAATCGGGGGGGCAGAACACTGAAGCTTTCTTT.

This rearrangement joins TRBV20-1 to TRBJ2-2, with 11 positions matching TRBD2. The CDR3 is made up of 13 amino acids. Germline CDR1 and CDR2: DFQATT and SNEGSKA (reference sequence). The V and J ends lost 6 bases and 5 bases, in that order; junction bases with no gene match: 2. CDR3: CSATSGETGELFF. In nucleotides, the CDR3 is TGCAGTGCGACTAGCGGGGAAACCGGGGAGCTGTTTTTT.

This clonotype was found a few times. This chain links TRBV11-2 with TRBJ2-7; 8 nucleotides align to TRBD1. CDR3 length: 14 amino acids. Germline-derived CDR1 and CDR2 are SGHAT and FQNNGV. The V segment lost 8 bases and the J segment 4 bases; nucleotides outside the gene matches: 10. The CDR3 here is CASGTGTGLYEQYF. CDR3 DNA: TGTGCCAGCGGTACCGGGACAGGACTATACGAGCAGTACTTC.

This clonotype was observed a handful of times. The chain links TRBV29-1 to TRBJ2-3; unclear D gene. The germline V gene has CDR1 SQVTM and CDR2 ANQGSEA. The ends were cut back, 3 bases at V and 1 base at J, with 11 bases in the middle. The CDR3 has 14 residues. The CDR3 coding sequence is TGCAGCGTTGATGGGGTTTCAGGCACAGATACGCAGTATTTT. This translates into CSVDGVSGTDTQYF.

This clonotype was counted only a few times. The chain combines TRBV7-9 with TRBJ2-7; no reliable D call. The CDR3 extends over 15 amino acids. CDR1 is SEHNR and CDR2 is FQNEAQ in the germline V gene (reference sequence). The V and J ends lost 2 bases and 0 bases respectively, with 11 bases between them. CDR3 nucleotides: TGTGCCAGCAGCTTATCCAGCCTGAGCTCCTACGAGCAGTACGTC. Its translation: CASSLSSLSSYEQYV.

The V call is TRBV5-1, the J call TRBJ2-7, with 13 bases fitting TRBD2. The V gene's germline CDR1 is SGHRS and CDR2 YFSETQ. The V segment lost 4 bases and the J segment 1 base; nucleotides outside the gene matches: 11. This CDR3 has 18 residues. CDR3 bases: TGCGCCAGCAGCCACCGACTAGCGGGGGGACGAAATTCCTACGAGCAGTACGTC. Amino acids: CASSHRLAGGRNSYEQYV.

The chain carries TRBV6-2 or TRBV6-3 and TRBJ1-5, with D possibly TRBD1 on 6 matching bases. This CDR3 is built from 16 residues. From germline, CDR1 is MNHEY and CDR2 SVGEGT. V was cut by 5 bases and J by 2 bases, with 16 bases left in between. CDR3 DNA: TGTGCCAGCAGTCCCCGGGACAAAGGAGGCAATCAGCCCCAGCATTTT. Its translation: CASSPRDKGGNQPQHF.

The chain recombines TRBV4-1 with TRBJ1-1; D is undetermined. Trimming pared 4 bases from V and 1 base from J, leaving 13 bases between. The germline V gene has CDR1 MGHRA and CDR2 YSYEKL. There are 15 residues in the CDR3. CDR3 DNA: TGCGCCAGCAGCCCTACCGTGGTGTGGAACACTGAAGCTTTCTTT. Translating it yields CASSPTVVWNTEAFF.

DNA for the CDR3: TGTGCCAGCAGCTTCTTGGTTGGGGAGCAGTACGTC. This gives the protein CASSFLVGEQYV. The rearrangement joins TRBV7-9 to TRBJ2-7, with no clear D. Trimming removed 3 bases from V and 7 bases from J, with 10 bases in between. The CDR3 has 12 residues. The germline CDR1 and CDR2 sequences are SEHNR and FQNEAQ (reference sequence).

This clonotype has more than one count but fewer than ten. V usage is TRBV5-1 and J usage is TRBJ1-5, with TRBD1 as a possible D gene (6 bases). There are 13 residues in the CDR3. Germline V gene data show CDR1 as SGHRS and CDR2 as YFSETQ. Trimming left V 3 bases short and J 4 bases short, with 8 bases between. CDR3 sequence (DNA): TGCGCCAGCAGCTCTGGACAGAATCAGCCCCAGCATTTT. It encodes CASSSGQNQPQHF.

This clonotype was counted a few times. The chain couples TRBV9 to TRBJ2-3; TRBD2 is a possible D gene (6 bases). Trimming stripped 8 bases from V and 0 bases from J, with 16 bases between. CDR3 size: 15 residues. The V gene's germline CDR1 is SGDLS and CDR2 YYNGEE. DNA for the CDR3: TGTGCCAGTGCCGCGGCGGGGAGAAGCACAGATACGCAGTATTTT. This sequence encodes CASAAAGRSTDTQYF.